This T cell receptor beta chain was profiled in a study of T cells after yellow fever vaccination. TCRdb recomputed calls from the 5' RACE reads with MiXCR, one row per CDR3 protein. The table shows 500,000 to 700,000 distinct CDR3 sequences, with less than 20% occurring only once. This clonotype was counted a few times. The source of this sequence is a man under 40 who received the YFV17D yellow fever vaccine. The sequencing used PBMCs, collected 15 days after the yellow fever booster vaccination.

CDR3 in amino acids: CSALRGRDTGELFF. CDR3 nucleotides: TGCAGTGCACTTCGCGGGCGTGACACCGGGGAGCTGTTTTTT. The chain couples TRBV20-1 to TRBJ2-2; a possible D gene is TRBD2 (5 bases). Germline V gives CDR1 DFQATT, CDR2 SNEGSKA (reference sequence). Trimming left V 6 bases short and J 3 bases short, with 14 bases between. The CDR3 runs to 14 residues.